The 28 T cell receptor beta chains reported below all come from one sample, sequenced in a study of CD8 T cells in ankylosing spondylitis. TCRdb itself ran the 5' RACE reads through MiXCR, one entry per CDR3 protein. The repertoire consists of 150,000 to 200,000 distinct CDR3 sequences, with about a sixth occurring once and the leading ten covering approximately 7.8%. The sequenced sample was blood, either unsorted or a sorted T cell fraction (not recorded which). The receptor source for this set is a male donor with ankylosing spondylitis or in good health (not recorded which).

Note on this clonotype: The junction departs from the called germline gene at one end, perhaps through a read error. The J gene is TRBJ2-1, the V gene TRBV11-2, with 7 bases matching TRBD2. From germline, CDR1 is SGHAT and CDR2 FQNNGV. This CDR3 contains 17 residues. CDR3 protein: CASTLYRAGVSYNVQFF. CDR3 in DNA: TGTGCCAGCACCCTTTATCGGGCGGGAGTCTCCTACAATGTGCAGTTCTTC.

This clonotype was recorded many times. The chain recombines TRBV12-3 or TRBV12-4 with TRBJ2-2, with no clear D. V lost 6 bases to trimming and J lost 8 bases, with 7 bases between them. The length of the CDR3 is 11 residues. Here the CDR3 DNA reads TGTGCCAGCAGGACGGCGGGGGAGCTGTTTTTT. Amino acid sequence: CASRTAGELFF.

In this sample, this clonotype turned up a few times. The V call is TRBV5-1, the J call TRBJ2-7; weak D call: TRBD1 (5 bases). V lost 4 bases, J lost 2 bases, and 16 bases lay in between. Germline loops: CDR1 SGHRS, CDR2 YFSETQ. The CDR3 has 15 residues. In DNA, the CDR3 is TGCGCCAGCAGCCCCGACAGCGCCAGTACCTACGAGCAGTACTTC. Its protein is CASSPDSASTYEQYF.

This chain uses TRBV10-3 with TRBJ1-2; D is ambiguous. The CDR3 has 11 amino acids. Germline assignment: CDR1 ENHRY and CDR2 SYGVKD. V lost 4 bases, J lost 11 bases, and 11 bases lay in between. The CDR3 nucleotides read TGTGCCATCAGTGTAGGACCCGCTTACACCTTC. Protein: CAISVGPAYTF.

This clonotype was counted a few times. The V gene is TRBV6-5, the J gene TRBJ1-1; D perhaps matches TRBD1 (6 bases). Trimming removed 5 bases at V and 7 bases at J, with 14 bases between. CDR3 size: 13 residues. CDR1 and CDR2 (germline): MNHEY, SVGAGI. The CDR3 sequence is CASSRGGNLEAFF. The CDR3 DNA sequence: TGTGCCAGCAGTCGAGGGGGGAACCTTGAAGCTTTCTTT.

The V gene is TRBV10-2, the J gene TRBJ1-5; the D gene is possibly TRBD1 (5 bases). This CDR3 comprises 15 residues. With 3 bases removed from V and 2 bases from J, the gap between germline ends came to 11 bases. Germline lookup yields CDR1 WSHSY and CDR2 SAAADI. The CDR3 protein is CASSDRQGGNQPQHF. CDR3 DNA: TGCGCCAGCAGTGATAGGCAGGGAGGCAATCAGCCCCAGCATTTT.

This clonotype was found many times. CDR3 coding DNA: TGTGCCAGCAGCCCCCAACTTGCAACTAGCGGTCACAATGAGCAGTTCTTC. Translating it yields CASSPQLATSGHNEQFF. V gene TRBV7-2 combines with J gene TRBJ2-1; 8 nucleotides agree with TRBD2. CDR3 size: 17 residues. Trimming at V came to 5 bases and at J to 5 bases, leaving 14 bases not matched to a gene. The V gene's germline CDR1 is SGHTA and CDR2 FQGNSA.

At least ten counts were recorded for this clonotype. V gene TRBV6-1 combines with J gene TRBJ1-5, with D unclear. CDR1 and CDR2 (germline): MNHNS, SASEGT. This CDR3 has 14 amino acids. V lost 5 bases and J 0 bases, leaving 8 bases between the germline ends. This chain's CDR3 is CASSMTDSNQPQHF. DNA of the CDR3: TGTGCCAGCAGTATGACGGATAGCAATCAGCCCCAGCATTTT.

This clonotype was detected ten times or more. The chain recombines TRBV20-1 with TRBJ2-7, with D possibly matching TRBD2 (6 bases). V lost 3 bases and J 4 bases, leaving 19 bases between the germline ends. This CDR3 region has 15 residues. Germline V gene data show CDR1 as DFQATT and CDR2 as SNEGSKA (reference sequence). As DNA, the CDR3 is TGCAGTGCTAGCACCCTTGGGGCGGGAAGGTACGAGCAGTACTTC. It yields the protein CSASTLGAGRYEQYF.

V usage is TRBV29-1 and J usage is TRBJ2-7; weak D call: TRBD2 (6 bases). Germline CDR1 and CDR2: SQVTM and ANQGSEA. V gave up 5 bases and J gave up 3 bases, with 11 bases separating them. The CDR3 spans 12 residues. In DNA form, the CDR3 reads TGCAGCGTTCGTAGCGGACTCTACGAGCAGTACTTC. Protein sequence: CSVRSGLYEQYF.

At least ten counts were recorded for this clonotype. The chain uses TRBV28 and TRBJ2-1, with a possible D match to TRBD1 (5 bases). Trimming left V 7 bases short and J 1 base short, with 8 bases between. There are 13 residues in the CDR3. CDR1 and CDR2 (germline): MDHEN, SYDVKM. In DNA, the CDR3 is TGTGCCAGCAAAGGGGTGTCCTACAATGAGCAGTTCTTC. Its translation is CASKGVSYNEQFF.

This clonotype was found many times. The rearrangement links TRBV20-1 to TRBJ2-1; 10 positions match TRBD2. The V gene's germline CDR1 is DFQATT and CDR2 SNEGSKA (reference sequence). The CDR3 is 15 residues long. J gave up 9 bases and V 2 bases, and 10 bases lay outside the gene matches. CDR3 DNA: TGCAGTGCTAGAAGGACTAGCGGAACGCCAGCTGAGCAGTTCTTC. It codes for CSARRTSGTPAEQFF.

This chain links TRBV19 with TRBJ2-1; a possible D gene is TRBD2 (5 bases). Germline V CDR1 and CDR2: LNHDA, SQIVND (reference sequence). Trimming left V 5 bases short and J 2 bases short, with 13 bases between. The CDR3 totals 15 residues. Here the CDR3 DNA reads TGTGCCAGTAGTCCCCTCCGGACTGCCTACAATGAGCAGTTCTTC. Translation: CASSPLRTAYNEQFF.

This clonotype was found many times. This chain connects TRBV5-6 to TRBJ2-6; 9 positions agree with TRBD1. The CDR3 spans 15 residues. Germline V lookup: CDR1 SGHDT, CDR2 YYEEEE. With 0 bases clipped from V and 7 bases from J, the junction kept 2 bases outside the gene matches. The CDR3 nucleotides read TGTGCCAGCAGCTTGGTGGGACAGGGAGCCAACGTCCTGACTTTC. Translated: CASSLVGQGANVLTF.

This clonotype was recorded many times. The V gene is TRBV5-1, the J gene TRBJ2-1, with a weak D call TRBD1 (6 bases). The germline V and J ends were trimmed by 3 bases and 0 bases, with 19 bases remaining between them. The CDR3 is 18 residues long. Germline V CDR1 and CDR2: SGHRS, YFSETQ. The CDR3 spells CASSSGRDTILSYNEQFF. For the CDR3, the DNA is TGCGCCAGCAGCTCTGGCCGGGACACTATCCTCTCCTACAATGAGCAGTTCTTC.

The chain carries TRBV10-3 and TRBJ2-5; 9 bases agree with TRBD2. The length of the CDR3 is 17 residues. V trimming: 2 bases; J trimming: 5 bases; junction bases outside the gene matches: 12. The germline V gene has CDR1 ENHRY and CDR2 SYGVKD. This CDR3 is CAISEGSAGGPSETQYF. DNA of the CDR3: TGTGCCATCAGTGAGGGAAGTGCGGGAGGGCCGTCCGAGACCCAGTACTTC.

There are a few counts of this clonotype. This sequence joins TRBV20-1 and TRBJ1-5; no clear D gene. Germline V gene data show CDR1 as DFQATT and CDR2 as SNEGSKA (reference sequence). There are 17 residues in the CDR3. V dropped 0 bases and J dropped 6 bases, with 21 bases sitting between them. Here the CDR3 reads CSARDIGPEGYSQPQHF. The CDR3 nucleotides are TGCAGTGCTAGAGATATAGGGCCCGAAGGTTACAGTCAGCCCCAGCATTTT.

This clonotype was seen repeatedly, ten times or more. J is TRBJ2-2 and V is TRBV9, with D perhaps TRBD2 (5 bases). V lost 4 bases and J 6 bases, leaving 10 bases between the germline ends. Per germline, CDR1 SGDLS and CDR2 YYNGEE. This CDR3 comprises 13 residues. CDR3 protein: CASSPDLSGELFF. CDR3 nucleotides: TGTGCCAGCAGCCCGGACTTGTCCGGGGAGCTGTTTTTT.

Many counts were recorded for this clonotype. The CDR3 loop reads CSFGDRGHNEQFF. CDR3 DNA: TGCAGTTTCGGGGACAGGGGCCACAATGAGCAGTTCTTC. The J gene is TRBJ2-1, the V gene TRBV29-1, with 10 bases identical to TRBD1. The CDR3 has 13 amino acids. CDR1 and CDR2 (germline): SQVTM, ANQGSEA.

The CDR3 sequence: CASSPALGENIQYF. The DNA for the CDR3 is TGCGCCAGCAGCCCGGCCTTGGGGGAGAACATTCAGTACTTC. The chain combines TRBV5-1 with TRBJ2-4, with D possibly called TRBD1 or TRBD2 (5 bases each). Deletions cut 4 bases from V and 7 bases from J, with 15 bases between. Germline lookup yields CDR1 SGHRS and CDR2 YFSETQ. The CDR3 runs 14 residues.

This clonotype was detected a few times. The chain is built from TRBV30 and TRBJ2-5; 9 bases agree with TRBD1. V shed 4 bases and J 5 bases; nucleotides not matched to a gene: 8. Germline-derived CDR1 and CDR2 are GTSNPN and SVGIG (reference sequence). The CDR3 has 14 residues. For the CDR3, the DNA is TGTGCCTGGAAATACAGGGGGCGCCGGGAGACCCAGTACTTC. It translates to CAWKYRGRRETQYF.

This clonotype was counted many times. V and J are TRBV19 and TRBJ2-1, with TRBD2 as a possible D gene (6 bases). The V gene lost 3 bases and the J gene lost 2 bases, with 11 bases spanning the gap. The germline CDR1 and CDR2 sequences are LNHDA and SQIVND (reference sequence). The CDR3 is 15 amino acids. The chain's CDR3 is CASSIGGVPYNEQFF. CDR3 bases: TGTGCCAGTAGTATCGGGGGAGTCCCCTACAATGAGCAGTTCTTC.

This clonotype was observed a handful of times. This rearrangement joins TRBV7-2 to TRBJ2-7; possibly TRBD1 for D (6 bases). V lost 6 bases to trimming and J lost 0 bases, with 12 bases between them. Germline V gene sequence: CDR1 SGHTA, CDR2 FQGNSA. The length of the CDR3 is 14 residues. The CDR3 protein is CASRSGQTSYEQYF. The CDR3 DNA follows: TGTGCCAGCAGATCAGGACAGACCTCCTACGAGCAGTACTTC.

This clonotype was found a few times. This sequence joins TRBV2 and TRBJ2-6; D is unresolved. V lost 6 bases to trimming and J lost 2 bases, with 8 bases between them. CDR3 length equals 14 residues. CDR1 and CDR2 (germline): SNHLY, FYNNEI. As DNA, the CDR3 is TGTGCCAGCAGCCAAGACGCTGGGGCCAACGTCCTGACTTTC. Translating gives CASSQDAGANVLTF.

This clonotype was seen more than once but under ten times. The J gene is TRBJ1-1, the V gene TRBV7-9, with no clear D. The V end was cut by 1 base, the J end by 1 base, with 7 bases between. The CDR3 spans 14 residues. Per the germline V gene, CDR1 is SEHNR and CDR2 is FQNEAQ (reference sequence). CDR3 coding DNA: TGTGCCAGCAGCTTAGTGGCGGGGAACACTGAAGCTTTCTTT. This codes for CASSLVAGNTEAFF. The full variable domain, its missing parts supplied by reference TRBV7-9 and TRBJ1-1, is DTGVSQNPRHKITKRGQNVTFRCDPISEHNRLYWYRQTLGQGPEFLTYFQNEAQLEKSRLLSDRFSAERPKGSFSTLEIQRTEQGDSAMYLCASSLVAGNTEAFFGQGTRLTVV.

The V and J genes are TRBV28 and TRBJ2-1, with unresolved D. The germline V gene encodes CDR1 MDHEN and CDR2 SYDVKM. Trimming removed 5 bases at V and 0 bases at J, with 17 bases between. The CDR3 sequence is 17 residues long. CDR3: CASSRSHGLDSYNEQFF. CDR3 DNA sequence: TGTGCCAGCAGTCGATCACACGGGCTGGACTCCTACAATGAGCAGTTCTTC.

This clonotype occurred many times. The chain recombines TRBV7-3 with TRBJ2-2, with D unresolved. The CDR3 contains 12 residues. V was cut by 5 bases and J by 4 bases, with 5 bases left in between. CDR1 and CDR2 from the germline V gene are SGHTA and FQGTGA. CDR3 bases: TGTGCCAGCAGCATCCGCACCGGGGAGCTGTTTTTT. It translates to CASSIRTGELFF. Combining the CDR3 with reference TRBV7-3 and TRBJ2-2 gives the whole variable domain GAGVSQTPSNKVTEKGKYVELRCDPISGHTALYWYRQSLGQGPEFLIYFQGTGAADDSGLPNDRFFAVRPEGSVSTLKIQRTERGDSAVYLCASSIRTGELFFGEGSRLTVL.

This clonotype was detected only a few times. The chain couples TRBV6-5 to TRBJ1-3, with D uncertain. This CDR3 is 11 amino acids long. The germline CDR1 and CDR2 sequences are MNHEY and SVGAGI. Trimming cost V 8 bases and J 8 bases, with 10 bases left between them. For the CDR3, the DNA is TGTGCCAGCCGACAAGGTGACACCATATATTTT. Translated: CASRQGDTIYF.